One and the same sample provided the 7 T cell receptor beta chains below, sequenced in a study of spatial heterogeneity in lung cancer. One entry per CDR3 protein results from TCRdb running MiXCR on the 5' RACE reads. The sample lists around 4,000 distinct CDR3 sequences; 20% to 25% were seen once. As for time point: sample taken at primary tumor resection. Whole RNA came from tumor, nontumor lung or frozen PBMC and was sequenced without being sorted. This material consisted of normal lung tissue next to the tumor, taken at surgery. These receptors all come from a female donor with early-stage non-small cell lung cancer.

This clonotype ranks as medium-sized. This beta chain is a stray read from a library made for alpha chains; its abundance is not meaningful. The chain employs TRBV5-1 and TRBJ1-1; no firm D call. The CDR3 spans 12 residues. The germline V and J ends were trimmed by 2 bases and 6 bases, with 8 bases remaining between them. CDR1 and CDR2 (germline): SGHRS, YFSETQ. Here the CDR3 DNA reads TGCGCCAGCAGCTTTGACATCGCTGAAGCTTTCTTT. It is translated as CASSFDIAEAFF.

By share of the sample, this clonotype is medium-sized. This beta chain turned up in a library designed for alpha chains; as an off-target read, its abundance says little. The CDR3 DNA follows: TGTGCCTGGAGTGACAGGGGGAATCAGCCCCAGCATTTT. This codes for CAWSDRGNQPQHF. The chain couples TRBV30 to TRBJ1-5; the match to TRBD1 covers 8 bases. The J segment lost 4 bases and the V segment lost 1 base, leaving 0 bases of the junction unmatched. Germline values: CDR1 GTSNPN, CDR2 SVGIG (reference sequence). CDR3 length: 13 amino acids.

By proportion, this clonotype is medium-sized. This beta chain appears as a stray read in a library generated for alpha chains; its size is not informative. V gene TRBV6-5 combines with J gene TRBJ2-3, with 15 positions matching TRBD2. The V segment lost 6 bases and the J segment 5 bases; nucleotides outside the gene matches: 3. This CDR3 contains 15 residues. Germline CDR1 reads MNHEY; CDR2 reads SVGAGI. CDR3 loop: CASRPGLAGGDTQYF. CDR3 DNA sequence: TGTGCCAGCAGACCGGGACTAGCGGGGGGAGATACGCAGTATTTT.

This clonotype was observed at least ten times. A library made for alpha chains picked up this beta chain off target, so its size means little. This chain joins TRBV7-9 and TRBJ2-1, with 8 bases matching TRBD1. Germline CDR1 and CDR2: SEHNR and FQNEAQ (reference sequence). The CDR3 runs to 16 residues. The trim removed 3 bases at V and 8 bases at J, leaving 12 bases unmatched. The CDR3 loop is CASSFKVTGANDEQFF. The CDR3 DNA sequence: TGTGCCAGCAGCTTTAAGGTGACAGGGGCTAACGATGAGCAGTTCTTC.

This clonotype was counted at least ten times. The library was built for alpha chains, so this beta chain is an off-target read and its size means little. The genes are TRBV7-9 and TRBJ2-1, with 9 bases matching TRBD2. V was pared by 3 bases and J by 6 bases, with 12 bases of the junction left unmatched. CDR1 is SEHNR, CDR2 FQNEAQ, per germline (reference sequence). The length of the CDR3 is 17 residues. The DNA of the CDR3 is TGTGCCAGCAGCTTGAGAGCGCGGGGGGGCTTGTCCAATGAGCAGTTCTTC. Translation: CASSLRARGGLSNEQFF.

As concerns this clonotype: This beta chain appears as a stray read in a library generated for alpha chains; its size is not informative. The CDR3 DNA sequence: TGTGCCAGCAGTCATGGGGGGGATCAGCCCCAGCATTTT. The encoded protein is CASSHGGDQPQHF. This chain links TRBV3-1 with TRBJ1-5; D perhaps matches TRBD1 (5 bases). This CDR3 contains 13 residues. The germline V gene encodes CDR1 LGHDT and CDR2 YNNKEL (reference sequence). With 6 bases removed from V and 5 bases from J, the gap between germline ends came to 11 bases.

This clonotype is medium-sized (0.01 to 0.1%) in the sample. This beta chain slipped into a library made for alpha chains as a stray read, so its size is not meaningful. The rearrangement uses TRBV7-3 and TRBJ2-7; 14 bases align to TRBD2. Germline trimming cut 5 bases from V and 4 bases from J; bases unmatched to any gene: 7. The CDR3 has 16 residues. CDR1 and CDR2 (germline): SGHTA, FQGTGA. CDR3 sequence reads: CASSTGTSGSKYEQYF. As DNA, the CDR3 is TGTGCCAGCAGCACCGGGACTAGCGGGAGCAAGTACGAGCAGTACTTC.